This T cell receptor beta chain was retrieved from a study of blood T cell repertoires in COVID-19 (dated by TCRdb to 2020 to 2022). About the investigation overall: Samples from collaborators originated in the United States, Italy and Spain and spanned both the acute and convalescent phases of COVID-19. Samples were obtained from the ongoing ImmuneRACE study (first 160 participants) and from over a thousand subjects provided by 6 global collaborators. The repertoires were released in a freely available public database meant as a resource for research on the immune response to SARS-CoV-2. Where available, HLA class I and class II types were obtained from metadata supplied by the sample provider rather than from assay-based typing. Subjects who had been exposed to COVID-19, were actively infected with it, or had recovered from it provided the deeply sampled blood TCRbeta repertoires that made up the dataset. The material from the prospective study consisted of cDNA or gDNA derived from T cells, B-cell-depleted T cells, or PBMCs. Sample metadata almost always included a de-identified subject ID, COVID-19 status, age in years and sex. Points the paper makes about the study in general: How much clinical and demographic metadata was included differed by source and by participant, and the metadata was provided uncurated.

Each collaborating institution followed its own protocols to collect whole blood in K2EDTA tubes. For TCRbeta analysis, collaborators shipped samples in one of three forms: frozen whole blood, isolated PBMCs, or DNA extracted from either of those sample types. This clone came up once. Its recognized antigen is unknown. Nothing much larger sits one base from this clone, and base qualities are not available. The junction carries 6 bases between V and J, which are trimmed by 3 bases and 1 base respectively. The CDR3 goes from the cysteine to the phenylalanine over 13 residues. Just CDR3 DNA is preserved here, 39 bases in frame from base 1. TCRbeta CDR3 regions were amplified from genomic DNA using the immunoSEQ Assay, a bias-controlled multiplex PCR. As for the authors' bioinformatics: Nucleated cell counts per sample were estimated from amplification of reference gene primers within the assay. To quantify the absolute abundance of each unique TCRbeta CDR3 rearrangement, sequence reads were collapsed and filtered. Productive Simpson clonality was computed per sample as the square root of Simpson's diversity index over productive rearrangements. Drawn from immuneACCESS, this table holds only the in-frame rearrangements with V and J called that TCRdb kept. Clones are partly lost; checked studies trace under half to an unresolved V gene and leave the rest unexplained. The DNA was the basis for D and trimming; V, J and clone size are from that table. The sample profile shows under 100,000 clones; more than 75% of them were found once. The top ten clonotypes cover about 18% of the sample.

The chain is encoded by TRBV12-3 or TRBV12-4 joined to TRBJ1-1; too little of a D gene remains to name it. Specimen: peripheral blood. The TCR was taken from a human donor in a cohort sampled during active COVID-19. CDR3 loop: CASSLSRNTEAFF. The DNA reads TGTGCCAGCAGTTTGTCTCGGAACACTGAAGCTTTCTTT.